This passage covers 27 T cell receptor beta chains from one sample sequenced in a study of CD8+CD57+ T cells in acquired aplastic anemia. Researchers used genomic DNA as the template to profile TCR beta VDJ and CDR3. TCRdb redid the calling of the reads with MiXCR, one entry per CDR3 protein. The sample includes approximately 130,000 distinct CDR3 sequences, roughly 40% of them seen just once. Sequences were obtained from sorted CD4+, CD8+, or CD8+CD57+ T cells (not recorded which) from PBMCs. All receptors derive from a human donor in good health, serving as a control.

This clonotype was recorded at least ten times. J is TRBJ2-2 and V is TRBV30; D is unclear. The CDR3 is 13 amino acids. V was clipped by 5 bases and J by 6 bases, with 13 bases between them. Germline-derived CDR1 and CDR2 are GTSNPN and SVGIG (reference sequence). CDR3 in DNA: TGTGCCTGGGGACGTTCTGCGGCCGGGGAGCTGTTTTTT. It yields the protein CAWGRSAAGELFF.

Points on this clonotype: Just one base apart from a much larger clone, this may be a read error. This CDR3 is missing its conserved last phenylalanine or tryptophan, likely due to a read error. This rearrangement joins TRBV12-3 or TRBV12-4 to TRBJ1-2; D uncertain. The CDR3 totals 16 residues. The ends were cut back, 2 bases at V and 8 bases at J, with 21 bases in the middle. CDR3 sequence (DNA): TGTGCCAGCAGTTTAAGTTCGGGCGGACTAAGGCGGGGCTACACCCTC. This codes for CASSLSSGGLRRGYTL.

The chain uses TRBV11-2 and TRBJ2-1; 16 positions agree with TRBD2. The J segment lost 0 bases and the V segment lost 1 base, leaving 3 bases of the junction unmatched. The CDR3 is 19 residues long. The germline gives CDR1 SGHAT, CDR2 FQNNGV. The CDR3 DNA follows: TGTGCCAGCAGCTTAGTGGGACTAGCGGGGGGGCGCTCCTACAATGAGCAGTTCTTC. The encoded protein is CASSLVGLAGGRSYNEQFF.

This clonotype has ten or more counts. The chain recombines TRBV20-1 with TRBJ1-1, with D possibly matching TRBD1 (5 bases). V was pared by 3 bases and J by 3 bases, with 14 bases between. The CDR3 spans 14 residues. Per germline, CDR1 DFQATT and CDR2 SNEGSKA (reference sequence). The CDR3 DNA sequence: TGCAGTGCTAGTAGGACTGGGGACGACACTGAAGCTTTCTTT. Translation gives CSASRTGDDTEAFF.

This rearrangement joins TRBV9 to TRBJ2-7; 9 bases agree with TRBD1. The CDR3 is made up of 13 amino acids. In germline, CDR1 is SGDLS, CDR2 YYNGEE. Trimming removed 8 bases from V and 7 bases from J; junction bases left unmatched: 10. The CDR3 region is CASSTGQGNEQYF. The CDR3 bases are TGTGCCAGTAGCACCGGACAGGGGAATGAGCAGTACTTC.

This sequence joins TRBV28 and TRBJ1-5; no firm D call. V was cut by 1 base and J by 0 bases, with 4 bases left in between. CDR1 and CDR2 (germline): MDHEN, SYDVKM. This CDR3 has 14 amino acids. CDR3 sequence reads: CASSLSDSNQPQHF. In nucleotides, the CDR3 is TGTGCCAGCAGTTTATCGGATAGCAATCAGCCCCAGCATTTT.

Many counts were recorded for this clonotype. The chain has TRBV9 and TRBJ1-2; a possible D gene is TRBD1 (5 bases). The germline CDR1 and CDR2 sequences are SGDLS and YYNGEE. This CDR3 comprises 14 residues. V was shortened by 4 bases and J by 8 bases, with 18 bases between the two germline ends. CDR3 nucleotides: TGTGCCAGCAGCCCCACCGGGCAGGGTGGAGGCTACACCTTC. Residues: CASSPTGQGGGYTF. Full variable domain (rest looked up from reference TRBV9 and TRBJ1-2): DSGVTQTPKHLITATGQRVTLRCSPRSGDLSVYWYQQSLDQGLQFLIQYYNGEERAKGNILERFSAQQFPDLHSELNLSSLELGDSALYFCASSPTGQGGGYTFGSGTRLTVV.

This clonotype occurred once. The gene calls are TRBV7-2 and TRBJ2-2, with D possibly being TRBD2 (6 bases). Germline V lookup: CDR1 SGHTA, CDR2 FQGNSA. The CDR3 has 13 amino acids. Trimming shortened V by 5 bases and J by 7 bases, and 11 bases separated the two germline ends. CDR3 sequence: CASSRRDLGELFF. The CDR3 DNA is TGTGCCAGCAGCCGGCGGGACCTCGGGGAGCTGTTTTTT.

The V and J genes are TRBV19 and TRBJ2-3; 13 bases align to TRBD2. CDR1 is LNHDA, CDR2 SQIVND, per germline (reference sequence). With 8 bases clipped from V and 6 bases from J, the junction kept 2 bases outside the gene matches. The CDR3 covers 13 residues. The CDR3 loop reads CASGTSGADTQYF. CDR3 nucleotides: TGTGCCAGTGGGACTAGCGGGGCCGATACGCAGTATTTT.

With regard to this clonotype: A much larger clonotype is one base distant, so this may be a read error. V gene TRBV19 combines with J gene TRBJ1-1, with D perhaps TRBD1 (5 bases). Germline V gene sequence: CDR1 LNHDA, CDR2 SQIVND (reference sequence). The CDR3 is 14 residues long. Trimming took 6 bases from V and 4 from J, leaving 15 bases between them. The CDR3 spells CASRVRGAGTEAFF. The DNA for the CDR3 is TGTGCCAGTAGGGTGAGGGGAGCTGGCACTGAAGCTTTCTTT.

The chain carries TRBV24-1 and TRBJ2-7; 10 bases are shared with TRBD1. Germline-derived CDR1 and CDR2 are KGHDR and SFDVKD. This CDR3 has 13 residues. Trimming removed 5 bases from V and 5 bases from J; junction bases left unmatched: 2. CDR3 loop: CATSGTGGNEQYF. In DNA form, the CDR3 reads TGTGCCACCAGTGGGACAGGGGGGAACGAGCAGTACTTC.

This clonotype was found a few times. Here the CDR3 DNA reads TGTGCCAGCAGCCAGACAGCAGGCAATTCACCCCTCCACTTT. It specifies CASSQTAGNSPLHF. V and J are TRBV2 and TRBJ1-6, with D perhaps TRBD1 (5 bases). Per the germline V gene, CDR1 is SNHLY and CDR2 is FYNNEI. The ends were cut back, 6 bases at V and 7 bases at J, with 13 bases in the middle. The CDR3 length is 14 residues. Combining the CDR3 with reference TRBV2 and TRBJ1-6 gives the whole variable domain EPEVTQTPSHQVTQMGQEVILRCVPISNHLYFYWYRQILGQKVEFLVSFYNNEISEKSEIFDDQFSVERPDGSNFTLKIRSTKLEDSAMYFCASSQTAGNSPLHFGNGTRLTVT.

The chain combines TRBV20-1 with TRBJ1-2, with D uncertain. Looked up from germline, CDR1 is DFQATT and CDR2 is SNEGSKA (reference sequence). Trimming left V 3 bases short and J 10 bases short, with 9 bases between. This CDR3 comprises 10 residues. The CDR3 DNA follows: TGCAGTGCTAGGGCAGGCGACTACACCTTC. Its translation is CSARAGDYTF.

At least ten counts were recorded for this clonotype. The CDR3 DNA follows: TGTGCCAGCAGCTTAGGGCCCAGGGCGCATCAGCCCCAGCATTTT. Its protein product is CASSLGPRAHQPQHF. The gene calls are TRBV7-8 and TRBJ1-5; possibly TRBD1 for D (5 bases). Deletions cut 1 base from V and 5 bases from J, with 12 bases between. CDR1 is SGHVS, CDR2 FQNEAQ, per germline. The CDR3 sequence is 15 residues long.

This clonotype was seen at least ten times. J is TRBJ2-5 and V is TRBV3-1; D may be TRBD2 (5 bases). The germline V gene encodes CDR1 LGHDT and CDR2 YNNKEL (reference sequence). V was shortened by 1 base and J by 5 bases, with 11 bases between the two germline ends. There are 14 residues in the CDR3. The CDR3 sequence is CASSQVGSVETQYF. CDR3 nucleotides: TGTGCCAGCAGCCAAGTGGGTAGCGTGGAGACCCAGTACTTC.

The rearrangement joins TRBV15 to TRBJ1-2, with TRBD1 matching over 9 bases. The CDR3 is 16 amino acids. V shed 0 bases, J shed 5 bases, and the junction held 7 bases outside the gene matches. The germline V gene encodes CDR1 LNHNV and CDR2 YYDKDF (reference sequence). CDR3: CATSRDKGQGVYGYTF. CDR3 sequence (DNA): TGTGCCACCAGCAGAGATAAGGGACAGGGCGTATATGGCTACACCTTC.

V is TRBV6-1 and J is TRBJ1-1, with a possible D match to TRBD1 (5 bases). Trimming took off 6 bases at V and 8 bases at J, with 19 bases between the two ends. Germline CDR1 and CDR2: MNHNS and SASEGT. The CDR3 extends over 14 amino acids. The CDR3 sequence: CASSDPREVAEAFF. CDR3 DNA: TGTGCCAGCAGCGACCCCAGGGAGGTGGCCGAAGCTTTCTTT.

Note on this clonotype: Given the absence of the conserved phenylalanine or tryptophan at the CDR3 end, a read error is likely. The V call is TRBV29-1, the J call TRBJ2-7; 7 bases fit TRBD1. Germline V gene data show CDR1 as SQVTM and CDR2 as ANQGSEA. V was clipped by 6 bases and J by 6 bases; unmatched bases: 8. The CDR3 has 12 amino acids. CDR3 residues: CSVRGQIGEQYL. As DNA, the CDR3 is TGCAGCGTGAGGGGACAGATCGGCGAGCAGTACCTC.

The rearrangement joins TRBV25-1 to TRBJ2-3, with D maybe TRBD1 (5 bases). CDR1 is MGHDK, CDR2 SYGVNS, per germline. The CDR3 sequence is 16 residues long. V was cut by 1 base and J by 3 bases, with 14 bases left in between. The CDR3 DNA sequence: TGTGCCAGCAGTGAATTGGGGCAGGGTAGGACAGATACGCAGTATTTT. Encoded protein: CASSELGQGRTDTQYF. Supplemented by reference TRBV25-1 and TRBJ2-3, the full variable domain reads EADIYQTPRYLVIGTGKKITLECSQTMGHDKMYWYQQDPGMELHLIHYSYGVNSTEKGDLSSESTVSRIRTEHFPLTLESARPSHTSQYLCASSELGQGRTDTQYFGPGTRLTVL.

Ten or more counts support this clonotype. In nucleotides, the CDR3 is TGTGCCAGCAGTTCATCTACAGGGTACCCTGGAAACACCATATATTTT. Translating it yields CASSSSTGYPGNTIYF. The V and J genes are TRBV12-3 or TRBV12-4 and TRBJ1-3; D might be TRBD1 (6 bases). The CDR3 is made up of 16 amino acids. V was cut by 4 bases and J by 2 bases, with 15 bases left in between.

This clonotype was found many times. V is TRBV7-9 and J is TRBJ1-6, with a possible D match to TRBD1 (6 bases). Germline-derived CDR1 and CDR2 are SEHNR and FQNEAQ (reference sequence). The CDR3 is 14 residues long. V lost 3 bases, J lost 10 bases, and 13 bases lay in between. DNA of the CDR3: TGTGCCAGCAGCTTGCAGGGGATCGGATCACCCCTCCACTTT. Translating it yields CASSLQGIGSPLHF. Using reference TRBV7-9 and TRBJ1-6 for the parts outside the CDR3, the full variable domain is DTGVSQNPRHKITKRGQNVTFRCDPISEHNRLYWYRQTLGQGPEFLTYFQNEAQLEKSRLLSDRFSAERPKGSFSTLEIQRTEQGDSAMYLCASSLQGIGSPLHFGNGTRLTVT.

This clonotype was recorded a few times. The chain couples TRBV14 to TRBJ2-5, with D unclear. V gave up 8 bases and J gave up 5 bases, with 9 bases separating them. This CDR3 spans 11 amino acids. Germline lookup yields CDR1 SGHDN and CDR2 FVKESK. The chain's CDR3 is CASGWFETQYF. The CDR3 DNA reads as TGTGCCAGCGGCTGGTTCGAGACCCAGTACTTC.

The chain joins TRBV12-3 or TRBV12-4 to TRBJ1-1, with D hard to call. V gave up 6 bases and J gave up 8 bases, with 19 bases separating them. This CDR3 spans 14 amino acids. In DNA form, the CDR3 reads TGTGCCAGCAGGGCCTCGGGCACCTCCGGGGAAGCTTTCTTT. Translating gives CASRASGTSGEAFF.

This sequence joins TRBV19 and TRBJ1-5, with a weak D call TRBD1 (5 bases). CDR1 is LNHDA, CDR2 SQIVND, per germline (reference sequence). V was clipped by 8 bases and J by 7 bases, with 15 bases between them. The CDR3 loop spans 13 amino acids. The CDR3 DNA sequence: TGTGCCAGTGCTAGGGGCGACAGCCAGCCCCAGCATTTT. It encodes CASARGDSQPQHF.

This clonotype was picked up many times. DNA for the CDR3: TGTGCCAGTAACTCGGTTAAACGGAAAGGGCATGAAAAACTGTTTTTT. This gives the protein CASNSVKRKGHEKLFF. V gene TRBV19 combines with J gene TRBJ1-4; D uncertain. The germline V and J ends were trimmed by 7 bases and 6 bases, with 21 bases remaining between them. This CDR3 spans 16 amino acids. Germline loops: CDR1 LNHDA, CDR2 SQIVND (reference sequence).

A remark on this clonotype: A read error may be the cause here, since a much bigger clone is one base away. The V and J genes are TRBV11-2 and TRBJ1-3; possible D gene TRBD1, 6 bases. Germline assignment: CDR1 SGHAT and CDR2 FQNNGV. The CDR3 is 14 amino acids. V was clipped by 1 base and J by 3 bases, with 7 bases between them. The CDR3 is CASSLGQVGNTIYF. Here the CDR3 DNA reads TGTGCCAGCAGCTTAGGACAGGTTGGAAACACCATATATTTT.

This clonotype was seen ten or more times. The J gene is TRBJ2-3, the V gene TRBV20-1; D is perhaps TRBD2 (5 bases). Between the trimmed V and J ends, which lost 6 bases and 0 bases, there was a span of 13 bases. There are 14 residues in the CDR3. Germline CDR1 is DFQATT and CDR2 is SNEGSKA (reference sequence). This CDR3 reads CSASKSGSTDTQYF. CDR3 DNA: TGCAGTGCCTCGAAGTCGGGGAGCACAGATACGCAGTATTTT.